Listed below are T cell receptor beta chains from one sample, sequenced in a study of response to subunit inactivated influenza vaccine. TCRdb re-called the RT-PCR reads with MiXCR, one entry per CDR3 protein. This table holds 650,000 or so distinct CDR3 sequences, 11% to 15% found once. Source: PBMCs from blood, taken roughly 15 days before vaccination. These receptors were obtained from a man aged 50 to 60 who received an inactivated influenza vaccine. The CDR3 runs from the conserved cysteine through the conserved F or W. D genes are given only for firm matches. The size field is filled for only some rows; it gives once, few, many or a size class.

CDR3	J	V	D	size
CASSHAGGQGYTEAFF	TRBJ1-1	TRBV4-2	TRBD1	NA
CASSLTNHYGYTF	TRBJ1-2	TRBV28	NA	NA
CASSPDSGSTEAFF	TRBJ1-1	TRBV7-3	NA	NA
CASSPYRGAWEKLFF	TRBJ1-4	TRBV12-3/TRBV12-4	TRBD1	few
CASSLRTVYNSPLHF	TRBJ1-6	TRBV7-2	NA	few
CASSFDMGGQPQHF	TRBJ1-5	TRBV12-3/TRBV12-4	NA	many
CATSDSANAYEQYF	TRBJ2-7	TRBV24-1	NA	few
CASSLLGASGGLRGETQYF	TRBJ2-5	TRBV6-5	TRBD2	many
CASSLGETSTVAFF	TRBJ1-1	TRBV28	NA	NA
CASSRTGGKAEAFF	TRBJ1-1	TRBV2	TRBD1	few
CASSIEPYSNQPQHF	TRBJ1-5	TRBV19	NA	NA
CASSFRTMTDTQYF	TRBJ2-3	TRBV28	NA	NA
CSALIDLGGTQYF	TRBJ2-5	TRBV29-1	NA	few
CASSPLASGSPGELFF	TRBJ2-2	TRBV28	TRBD2	NA
CSAREFPRQAGYGYEQYF	TRBJ2-7	TRBV20-1	NA	few
CAISPGLASSEQYF	TRBJ2-7	TRBV10-3	NA	few
CAWGLGSWPQHF	TRBJ1-5	TRBV30	NA	NA
CASSFSAGGAYEQYF	TRBJ2-7	TRBV27	TRBD2	many
CASSRRTANYGYTF	TRBJ1-2	TRBV6-1	NA	few
CASSPRPDLALHF	TRBJ1-6	TRBV7-9	NA	many
CASSLRQGVVLSGTQYF	TRBJ2-3	TRBV28	NA	few
CASAKQRQPGEAFF	TRBJ1-1	TRBV27	NA	many
CAISGWGVDEQFF	TRBJ2-1	TRBV10-3	NA	NA
CSARDLLSETFYEQYF	TRBJ2-7	TRBV20-1	NA	few
CASSFYPTEGGQGTDTQYF	TRBJ2-3	TRBV5-1	TRBD1	NA
CASSTLAGGSTDTQYF	TRBJ2-3	TRBV6-1	TRBD2	few
CASSFKSGHEAFF	TRBJ1-1	TRBV7-9	NA	many
CASSIQAGGRETQYF	TRBJ2-5	TRBV7-2	TRBD2	NA
CSASEPGQQETQYF	TRBJ2-5	TRBV20-1	TRBD1	NA
CASSLGWGQVGGYTF	TRBJ1-2	TRBV11-2	TRBD1	NA
CASSPPTLRIPVEQYF	TRBJ2-7	TRBV18	NA	NA